One and the same sample provided the 5 T cell receptor beta chains below, sequenced in a study of blood T cells in healthy people across ages (dated by TCRdb to 2013 to 2016). Libraries came from 5' RACE. The instrument given in TCRdb is Illumina HiSeq 2500. A second roughly 6 to 11 cycle PCR used a sample-barcoded 5' primer and a J-beta primer mix. TCRdb reprocessed the public reads (quality trimming at Q25 with fastp, clone calling with MiXCR) and kept in-frame beta chains. Rows are unified per CDR3 protein, each entry keeping the most common DNA and genes. The sample has about 1.6 million distinct CDR3 sequences on record, about 31% of them singletons. Together, the top ten hold roughly 10% of the sample. Sequencing was carried out using blood. These receptors were collected from a woman between 25 and 40 years old in good health.

This clonotype has ten or more counts. The chain has TRBV4-1 and TRBJ2-1, with D unclear. Germline values: CDR1 MGHRA, CDR2 YSYEKL. The V end lost 2 bases, the J end lost 4 bases, and 9 bases lay between the germline ends. This CDR3 has 14 residues. The CDR3 region is CASSQNTGYNEQFF. CDR3 coding DNA: TGCGCCAGCAGCCAAAACACTGGATACAATGAGCAGTTCTTC.

This clonotype was detected only a few times. The rearrangement links TRBV10-2 to TRBJ2-3, with a weak D call TRBD2 (6 bases). Germline V gene lookup returns CDR1 WSHSY and CDR2 SAAADI. The length of the CDR3 is 17 residues. V was shortened by 0 bases and J by 3 bases, with 16 bases between the two germline ends. The chain's CDR3 is CASSESFPGSITDTQYF. The DNA of the CDR3 is TGCGCCAGCAGTGAGTCGTTTCCCGGGAGTATTACAGATACGCAGTATTTT.

Written as DNA, the CDR3 is TGTGCCAGCAGGGTTGACAGGGCCGAGACCCAGTACTTC. Its translation: CASRVDRAETQYF. This chain uses TRBV2 with TRBJ2-5; 7 bases line up with TRBD1. The CDR3 length is 13 residues. The ends lost 6 bases at V and 5 bases at J; junction bases unmatched: 6. From germline, CDR1 is SNHLY and CDR2 FYNNEI.

This clonotype was picked up many times. This chain links TRBV20-1 with TRBJ2-3; weak D call: TRBD2 (7 bases). The length of the CDR3 is 15 residues. V shed 6 bases and J shed 8 bases, with 24 bases lying between them. The germline V gene encodes CDR1 DFQATT and CDR2 SNEGSKA (reference sequence). The CDR3 DNA reads TGCAGTGCGCCCCCGGGGGGCGGGGGCCTGTCTACGCAGTATTTT. Protein: CSAPPGGGGLSTQYF.

With regard to this clonotype: The junction departs from germline at one end; a sequencing error may be responsible. The chain has TRBV20-1 and TRBJ2-3, with 10 bases matching TRBD2. This CDR3 is built from 13 residues. CDR1 and CDR2 (germline): DFQATT, SNEGSKA (reference sequence). This CDR3 is CSEASGGTDTRYF. The CDR3 DNA reads as TGCAGTGAGGCTAGCGGGGGCACTGATACGCGGTATTTT.